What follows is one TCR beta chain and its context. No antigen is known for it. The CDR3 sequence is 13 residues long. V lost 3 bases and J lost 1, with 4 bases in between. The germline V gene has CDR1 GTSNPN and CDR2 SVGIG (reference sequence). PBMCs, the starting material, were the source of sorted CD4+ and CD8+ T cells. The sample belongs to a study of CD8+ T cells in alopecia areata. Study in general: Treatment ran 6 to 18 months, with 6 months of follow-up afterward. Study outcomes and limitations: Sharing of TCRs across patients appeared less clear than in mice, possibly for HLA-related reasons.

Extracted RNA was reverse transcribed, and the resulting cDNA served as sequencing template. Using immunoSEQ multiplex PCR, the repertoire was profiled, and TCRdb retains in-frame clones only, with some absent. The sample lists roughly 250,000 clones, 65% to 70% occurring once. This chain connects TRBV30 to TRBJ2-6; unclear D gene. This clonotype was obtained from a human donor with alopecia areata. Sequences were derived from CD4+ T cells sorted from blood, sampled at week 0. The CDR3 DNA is TGTGCCTGGAGCCTTTCTGGGGCCAACGTCCTGACTTTC. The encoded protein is CAWSLSGANVLTF.